The clone carrying this T cell receptor beta chain has a single count. Germline CDR1 and CDR2: SEHNR and FQNEAQ (reference sequence). Trimming took 1 base from V and 3 from J; bases not matched to a gene: 9. CDR3 length equals 17 residues. This specimen belongs to a study of blood T cell repertoires in COVID-19. Study information: Sites in the United States, Italy and Spain provided acute and convalescent COVID-19 samples.

The data were produced by immunoSEQ multiplex PCR, yet TCRdb's version contains in-frame clones alone and is incomplete. Of more than 300,000 clones detected, 90% appear once; the ten largest clones hold roughly 3.9%. Across about two dozen US areas, participants ranged in age from about 18 to 89 years. The source of this sequence is a woman in her twenties or thirties who had been exposed to COVID-19. Sequencing was carried out using PBMCs or T cells enriched from blood (not recorded which). The genes are TRBV7-9 and TRBJ1-1, with 9 nucleotides matching TRBD1. In DNA form, the CDR3 reads TGTGCCAGCAGCTTAGTGGGACAGGGTAAGAGGGACACTGAAGCTTTCTTT. It codes for CASSLVGQGKRDTEAFF.